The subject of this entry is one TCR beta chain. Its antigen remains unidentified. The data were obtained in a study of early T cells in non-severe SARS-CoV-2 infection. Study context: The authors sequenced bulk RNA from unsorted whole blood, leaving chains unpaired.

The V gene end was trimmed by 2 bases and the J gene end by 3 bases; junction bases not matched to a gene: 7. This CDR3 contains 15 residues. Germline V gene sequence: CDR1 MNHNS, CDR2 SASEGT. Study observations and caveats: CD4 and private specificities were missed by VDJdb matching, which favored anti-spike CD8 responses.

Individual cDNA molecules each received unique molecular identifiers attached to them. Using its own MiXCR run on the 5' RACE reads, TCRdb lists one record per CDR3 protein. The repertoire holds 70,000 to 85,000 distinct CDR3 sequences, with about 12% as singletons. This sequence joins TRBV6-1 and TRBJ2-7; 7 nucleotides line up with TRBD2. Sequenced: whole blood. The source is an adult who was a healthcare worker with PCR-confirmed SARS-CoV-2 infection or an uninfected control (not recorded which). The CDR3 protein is CASSEWEGIIYEQYF. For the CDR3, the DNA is TGTGCCAGCAGTGAATGGGAGGGTATCATCTACGAGCAGTACTTC.